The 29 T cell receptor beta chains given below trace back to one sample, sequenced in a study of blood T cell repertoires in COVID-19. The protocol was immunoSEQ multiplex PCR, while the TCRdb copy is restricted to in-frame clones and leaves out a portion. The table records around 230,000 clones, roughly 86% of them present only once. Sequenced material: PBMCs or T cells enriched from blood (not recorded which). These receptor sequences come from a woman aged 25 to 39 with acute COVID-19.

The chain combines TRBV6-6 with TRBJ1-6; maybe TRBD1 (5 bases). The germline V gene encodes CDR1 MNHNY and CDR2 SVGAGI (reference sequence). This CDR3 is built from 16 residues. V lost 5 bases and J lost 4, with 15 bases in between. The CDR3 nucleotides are TGTGCCAGCAGTCCTCCCGGGGGGGGGTATAATTCACCCCTCCACTTT. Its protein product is CASSPPGGGYNSPLHF.

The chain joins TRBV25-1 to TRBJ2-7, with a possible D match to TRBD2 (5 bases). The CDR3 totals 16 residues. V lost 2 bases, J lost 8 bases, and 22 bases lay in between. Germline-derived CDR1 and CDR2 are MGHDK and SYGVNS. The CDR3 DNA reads TGTGCCAGCAGTGAAGGTCCGGGAAGAACCCCACTCAAGCAGTACTTC. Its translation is CASSEGPGRTPLKQYF.

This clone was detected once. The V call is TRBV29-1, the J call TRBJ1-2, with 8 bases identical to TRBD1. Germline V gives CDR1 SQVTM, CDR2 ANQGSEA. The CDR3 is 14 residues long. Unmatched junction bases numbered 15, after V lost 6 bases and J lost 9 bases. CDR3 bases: TGCAGCGTGACCTCGGACAGGGAATTTAATAGCTACACCTTC. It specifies CSVTSDREFNSYTF.

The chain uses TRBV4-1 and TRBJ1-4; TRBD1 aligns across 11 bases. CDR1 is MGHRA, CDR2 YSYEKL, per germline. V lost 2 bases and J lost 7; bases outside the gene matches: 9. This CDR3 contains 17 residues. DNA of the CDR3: TGCGCCAGCAGCCAACAACCCCCGGGACAGGGGGTTGAAAAACTGTTTTTT. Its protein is CASSQQPPGQGVEKLFF.

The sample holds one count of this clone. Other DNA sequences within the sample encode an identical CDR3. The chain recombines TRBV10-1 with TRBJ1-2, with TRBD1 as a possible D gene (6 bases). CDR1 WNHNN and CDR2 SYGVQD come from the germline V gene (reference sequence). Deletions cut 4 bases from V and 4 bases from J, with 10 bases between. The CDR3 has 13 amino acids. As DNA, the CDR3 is TGCGCCAGCAGTGGTCAGGGGACCTATGGCTACACCTTC. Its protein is CASSGQGTYGYTF.

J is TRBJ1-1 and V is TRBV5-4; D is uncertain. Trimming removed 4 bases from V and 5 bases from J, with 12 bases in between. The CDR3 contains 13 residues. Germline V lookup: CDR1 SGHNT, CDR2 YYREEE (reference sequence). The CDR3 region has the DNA TGTGCCAGCAGCGAGAGCGTTTTAACTGAAGCTTTCTTT. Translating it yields CASSESVLTEAFF.

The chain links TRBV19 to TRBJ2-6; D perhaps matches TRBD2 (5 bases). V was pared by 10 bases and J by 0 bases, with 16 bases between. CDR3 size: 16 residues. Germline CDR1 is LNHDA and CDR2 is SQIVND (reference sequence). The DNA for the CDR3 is TGTGCCACCGGGTCAAGACGGGGCTCTGGGGCCAACGTCCTGACTTTC. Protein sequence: CATGSRRGSGANVLTF.

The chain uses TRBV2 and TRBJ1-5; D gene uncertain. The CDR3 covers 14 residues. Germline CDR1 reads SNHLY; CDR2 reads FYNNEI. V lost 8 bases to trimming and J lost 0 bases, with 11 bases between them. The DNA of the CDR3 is TGTGCCAGCGGGAGGAGCAATAGCAATCAGCCCCAGCATTTT. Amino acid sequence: CASGRSNSNQPQHF.

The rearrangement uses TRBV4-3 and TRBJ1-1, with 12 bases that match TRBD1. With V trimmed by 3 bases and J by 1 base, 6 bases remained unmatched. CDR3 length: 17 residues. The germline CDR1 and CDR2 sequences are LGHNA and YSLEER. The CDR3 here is CASSHPGTGGKNTEAFF. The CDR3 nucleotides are TGCGCCAGCAGCCACCCTGGGACAGGGGGCAAGAACACTGAAGCTTTCTTT.

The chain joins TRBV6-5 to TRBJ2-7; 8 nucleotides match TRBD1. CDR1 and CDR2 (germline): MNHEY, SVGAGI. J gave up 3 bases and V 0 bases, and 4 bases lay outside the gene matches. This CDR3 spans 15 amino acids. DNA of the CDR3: TGTGCCAGCAGTTACTCGAACAGGGGGAACTACGAGCAGTACTTC. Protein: CASSYSNRGNYEQYF.

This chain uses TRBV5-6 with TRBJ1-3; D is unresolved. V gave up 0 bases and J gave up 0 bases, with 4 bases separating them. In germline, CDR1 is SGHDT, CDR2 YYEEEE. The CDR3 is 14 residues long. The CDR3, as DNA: TGTGCCAGCAGCTTGGTCAGCTCTGGAAACACCATATATTTT. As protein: CASSLVSSGNTIYF.

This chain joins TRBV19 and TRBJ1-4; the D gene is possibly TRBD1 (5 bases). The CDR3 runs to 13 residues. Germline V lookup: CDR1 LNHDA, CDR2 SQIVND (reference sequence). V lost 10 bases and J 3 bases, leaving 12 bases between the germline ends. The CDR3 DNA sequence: TGTGCCACCACGGGGGGGGCTAATGAAAAACTGTTTTTT. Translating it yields CATTGGANEKLFF.

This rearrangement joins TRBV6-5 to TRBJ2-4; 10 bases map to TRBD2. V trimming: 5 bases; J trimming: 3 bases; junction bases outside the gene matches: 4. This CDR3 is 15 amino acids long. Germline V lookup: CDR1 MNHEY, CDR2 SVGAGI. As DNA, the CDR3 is TGTGCCAGCAGTCCCTTAGCGGGGGGCAAAAACATTCAGTACTTC. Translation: CASSPLAGGKNIQYF.

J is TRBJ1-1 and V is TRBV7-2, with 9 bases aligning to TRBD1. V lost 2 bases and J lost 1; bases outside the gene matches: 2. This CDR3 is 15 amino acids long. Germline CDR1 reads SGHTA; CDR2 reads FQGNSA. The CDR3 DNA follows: TGTGCCAGCAGCTTAACGGGACAGGGGAACACTGAAGCTTTCTTT. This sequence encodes CASSLTGQGNTEAFF.

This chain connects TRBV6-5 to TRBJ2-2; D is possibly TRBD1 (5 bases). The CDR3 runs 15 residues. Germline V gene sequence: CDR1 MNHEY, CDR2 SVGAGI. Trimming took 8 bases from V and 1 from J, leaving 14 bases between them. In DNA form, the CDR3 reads TGTGCCAGCTTAAAATCAGGGCTGAACACCGGGGAGCTGTTTTTT. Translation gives CASLKSGLNTGELFF.

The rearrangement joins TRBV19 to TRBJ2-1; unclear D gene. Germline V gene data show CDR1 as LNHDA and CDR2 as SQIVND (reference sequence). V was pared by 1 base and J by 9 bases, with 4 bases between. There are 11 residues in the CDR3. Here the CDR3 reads CASSIAGEQFF. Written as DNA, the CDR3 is TGTGCCAGTAGTATAGCGGGTGAGCAGTTCTTC.

The CDR3 reads CASSTTSGGEAKNIQYF. The CDR3, as DNA: TGTGCCAGCAGCACCACTAGCGGGGGCGAAGCCAAAAACATTCAGTACTTC. This chain uses TRBV7-9 with TRBJ2-4; 11 nucleotides match TRBD2. Trimming at V came to 5 bases and at J to 0 bases, leaving 6 bases not matched to a gene. CDR1 and CDR2 from the germline V gene are SEHNR and FQNEAQ (reference sequence). CDR3 length: 17 residues. Supplemented by reference TRBV7-9 and TRBJ2-4, the full variable domain reads DTGVSQNPRHKITKRGQNVTFRCDPISEHNRLYWYRQTLGQGPEFLTYFQNEAQLEKSRLLSDRFSAERPKGSFSTLEIQRTEQGDSAMYLCASSTTSGGEAKNIQYFGAGTRLSVL.

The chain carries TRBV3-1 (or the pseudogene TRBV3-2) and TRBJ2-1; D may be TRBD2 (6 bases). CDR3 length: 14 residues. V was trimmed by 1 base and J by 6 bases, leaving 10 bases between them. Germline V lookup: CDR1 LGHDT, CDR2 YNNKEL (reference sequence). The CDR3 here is CASSQAGTFNEQFF. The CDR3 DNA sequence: TGTGCCAGCAGCCAAGCAGGGACTTTCAATGAGCAGTTCTTC.

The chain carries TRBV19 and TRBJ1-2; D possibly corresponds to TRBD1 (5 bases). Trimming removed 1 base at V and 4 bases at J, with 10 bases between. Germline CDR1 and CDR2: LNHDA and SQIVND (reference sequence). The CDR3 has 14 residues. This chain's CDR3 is CASSIVTGSYGYTF. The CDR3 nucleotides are TGTGCCAGTAGTATAGTTACAGGATCCTATGGCTACACCTTC.

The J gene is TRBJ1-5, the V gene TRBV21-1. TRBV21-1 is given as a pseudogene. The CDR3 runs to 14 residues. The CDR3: CASFKEFNNQPQHF. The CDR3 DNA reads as TGTGCCAGCTTCAAGGAGTTTAACAATCAGCCCCAGCATTTT.

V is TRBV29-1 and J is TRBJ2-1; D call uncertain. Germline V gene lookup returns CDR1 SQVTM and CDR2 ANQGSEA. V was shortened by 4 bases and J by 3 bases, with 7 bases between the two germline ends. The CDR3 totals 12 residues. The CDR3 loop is CSVADGYNEQFF. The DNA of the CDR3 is TGCAGCGTTGCAGACGGCTACAATGAGCAGTTCTTC.

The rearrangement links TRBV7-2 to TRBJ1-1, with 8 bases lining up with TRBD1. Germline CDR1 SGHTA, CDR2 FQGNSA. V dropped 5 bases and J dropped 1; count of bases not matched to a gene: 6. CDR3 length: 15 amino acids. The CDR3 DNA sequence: TGTGCCAGCAGCCCAACAGGGGGTCAGAACACTGAAGCTTTCTTT. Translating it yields CASSPTGGQNTEAFF.

The CDR3 nucleotides read TGCAGTGCAGAACGGAATGAAAAACTGTTTTTT. Residues: CSAERNEKLFF. The rearrangement links TRBV20-1 to TRBJ1-4; no clear D gene. The germline V and J ends were trimmed by 6 bases and 5 bases, with 7 bases remaining between them. Germline CDR1 and CDR2: DFQATT and SNEGSKA (reference sequence). This CDR3 contains 11 residues.

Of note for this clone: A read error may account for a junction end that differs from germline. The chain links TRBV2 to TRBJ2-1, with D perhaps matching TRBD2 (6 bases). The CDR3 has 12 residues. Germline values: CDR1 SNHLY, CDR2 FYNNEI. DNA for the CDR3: TGTGCCAGCAGTGAATTGGCACCGGCTAGCGTCTTC. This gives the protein CASSELAPASVF.

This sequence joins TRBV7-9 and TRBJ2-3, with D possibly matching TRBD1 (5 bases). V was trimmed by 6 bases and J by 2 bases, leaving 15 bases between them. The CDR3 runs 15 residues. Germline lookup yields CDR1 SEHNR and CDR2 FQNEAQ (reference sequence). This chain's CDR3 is CASRPFDSYTDTQYF. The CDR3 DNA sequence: TGTGCCAGCAGACCCTTTGACAGCTACACAGATACGCAGTATTTT.

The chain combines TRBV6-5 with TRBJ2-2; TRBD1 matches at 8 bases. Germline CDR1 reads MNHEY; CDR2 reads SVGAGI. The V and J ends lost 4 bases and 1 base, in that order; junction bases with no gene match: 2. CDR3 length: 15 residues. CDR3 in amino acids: CASSSGQGNTGELFF. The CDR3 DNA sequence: TGTGCCAGCAGTTCCGGACAGGGGAACACCGGGGAGCTGTTTTTT.

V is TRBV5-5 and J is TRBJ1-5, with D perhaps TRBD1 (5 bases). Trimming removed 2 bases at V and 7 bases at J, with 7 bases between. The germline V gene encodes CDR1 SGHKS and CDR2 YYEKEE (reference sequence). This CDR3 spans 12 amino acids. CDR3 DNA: TGTGCCAGCAGCTTTGGGGGGCAGCCCCAGCATTTT. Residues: CASSFGGQPQHF.

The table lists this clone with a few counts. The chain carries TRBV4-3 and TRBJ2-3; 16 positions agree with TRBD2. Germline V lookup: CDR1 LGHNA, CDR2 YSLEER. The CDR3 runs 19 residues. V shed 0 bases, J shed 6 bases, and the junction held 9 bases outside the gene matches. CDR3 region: CASSQDHGTSGGAWDTQYF. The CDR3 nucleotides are TGCGCCAGCAGCCAAGATCATGGGACTAGCGGGGGGGCTTGGGATACGCAGTATTTT.

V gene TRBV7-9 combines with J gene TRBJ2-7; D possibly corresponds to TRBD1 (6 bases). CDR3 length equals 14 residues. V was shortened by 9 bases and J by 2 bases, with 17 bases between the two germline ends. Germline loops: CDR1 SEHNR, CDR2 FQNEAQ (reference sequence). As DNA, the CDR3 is TGTGCCAGTGGGGCCGGGACACTGGCCTACGAGCAGTACTTC. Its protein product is CASGAGTLAYEQYF.